These T cell receptor beta chains were read from a single sample in a study of T-cell reconstitution after alpha-beta-depleted transplantation in children. TCRdb fed the PCR reads into MiXCR, producing one record per CDR3 protein. The sample includes hundreds of thousands of distinct CDR3 sequences, roughly 17% of them seen just once. Sample: PBMCs from the stem cell graft donor, taken from the stem cell graft. Source of these receptors: a human donor who donated a stem cell graft to a child with acute myeloid leukemia. CDR3s include the opening cysteine and the closing phenylalanine or tryptophan. A D gene is named only where the DNA matches it firmly. Rows may omit the clone size; those that give it use once, few, many or a size class.

TRBJ1-4	many	.	TRBV6-5	TGTGCCAGCAGTTACGTAAGGAATGAAAAACTGTTTTTT	CASSYVRNEKLFF
TRBJ1-2	few	.	TRBV7-2	TGTGCCAGCAGCCGGACACCTCAAGGAGGGGCCTATGGCTACACCTTC	CASSRTPQGGAYGYTF
TRBJ2-7	.	.	TRBV18	TGTGCCAGCTCACCAAAGGCGGGACCGGCCTACGAGCAGTACTTC	CASSPKAGPAYEQYF
TRBJ1-2	many	.	TRBV6-5	TGTGCCACGGGGGGGGTCTCAGGCTACACCTTC	CATGGVSGYTF
TRBJ1-1	many	TRBD1	TRBV20-1	TGCAGTGCTATTGACAGGGGGCGGCCTGAAGCTTTCTTT	CSAIDRGRPEAFF
TRBJ1-4	many	.	TRBV20-1	TGCAGTGCTAGAGGCAGCAGGAATGAAAAACTGTTTTTT	CSARGSRNEKLFF
TRBJ2-3	.	.	TRBV11-2	TGTGCCAGCAGCTTAGTTCGGGCTCTACCATGGGCCGATACGCAGTATTTT	CASSLVRALPWADTQYF
TRBJ1-6	.	.	TRBV20-1	TGCAGTGCTAGAGTATCCGGGACACCTAGTTATAATTCACCCCTCCACTTT	CSARVSGTPSYNSPLHF
TRBJ1-2	many	TRBD1	TRBV20-1	TGCAGTGCCCCAGGGGGATTCAACTATGGCTACACCTTC	CSAPGGFNYGYTF
TRBJ2-1	few	.	TRBV28	TGTGCCAGCAGTTTCGGGACAAGGGCCTACAATGAGCAGTTCTTC	CASSFGTRAYNEQFF
TRBJ1-3	.	.	TRBV3-1	TGTGCCAGCAGTTTCGACAGTCGGAACACCATATATTTT	CASSFDSRNTIYF
TRBJ2-6	few	.	TRBV6-5	TGTGCCAGCAGTTCTACACGGGGCAGGGGAGGGACAGGGGCCAACGTCCTGACTTTC	CASSSTRGRGGTGANVLTF
TRBJ2-5	.	.	TRBV11-3	TGTGCCAGCAGCCCTAAGGGGGAAGAGACCCAGTACTTC	CASSPKGEETQYF
TRBJ2-5	many	.	TRBV20-1	TGCAGTGCCGTTCCAGGGAGTCGAGAGACCCAGTACTTC	CSAVPGSRETQYF
TRBJ2-1	.	.	TRBV4-2	TGTGCCAGCAGCCCGTGGATTTCTTGCTACTACAATGAGCAGTTCTTC	CASSPWISCYYNEQFF
TRBJ2-3	many	TRBD2	TRBV20-1	TGCAGTGCTAGAGAGCTAGCGGGGGGCTCCTCTAGCACAGATACGCAGTATTTT	CSARELAGGSSSTDTQYF
TRBJ1-2	.	TRBD1	TRBV6-5	TGTGCCAGCAGTTACGGGACAGGGGGCCTTTCTCCAGGCTACACCTTC	CASSYGTGGLSPGYTF
TRBJ2-5	few	.	TRBV7-9	TGTGCCAGCAGGGATACCGACAGACAAGAGACCCAGTACTTC	CASRDTDRQETQYF
TRBJ2-6	many	.	TRBV29-1	TGCAGCGTCCCCGTGGCATCTGGGGCCAACGTCCTGACTTTC	CSVPVASGANVLTF
TRBJ2-7	many	TRBD1	TRBV20-1	TGCAGTGCGCAACAGGGGTTAAGGAACGAGCAGTACTTC	CSAQQGLRNEQYF
TRBJ2-5	few	TRBD2	TRBV11-1	TGTGCCAGCAGCCTAAGCGGGATAAGCCTCCAAGAGACCCAGTACTTC	CASSLSGISLQETQYF
TRBJ1-4	many	.	TRBV20-1	TGCAGTGCTAGTAAAGGGGGAGAAAAACTGTTTTTT	CSASKGGEKLFF
TRBJ2-5	many	TRBD2	TRBV20-1	TGCAGTGCTAGTAAGGCGGGGGGGGAAGAGACCCAGTACTTC	CSASKAGGEETQYF
TRBJ2-3	.	.	TRBV18	TGTGCCAGCTCAAGGGAGCAGGGCGGTAGCACAGATACGCAGTATTTT	CASSREQGGSTDTQYF
TRBJ1-5	many	.	TRBV12-3/TRBV12-4	TGTGCCAGCACACGCAGCAATCAGCCCCAGCATTTT	CASTRSNQPQHF
TRBJ2-1	many	.	TRBV20-1	TGCAGTGCACGGGGACCAGTCAATGAGCAGTTCTTC	CSARGPVNEQFF
TRBJ1-4	.	.	TRBV7-9	TGTGCCAGCAGCGCGGGACACGACGGCAAACTGTTTTTT	CASSAGHDGKLFF
TRBJ1-2	many	.	TRBV20-1	TGCAGTGCTAGAGATCTCCAATCCTTTAACTATGGCTACACCTTC	CSARDLQSFNYGYTF
TRBJ2-3	.	TRBD1	TRBV12-3/TRBV12-4	TGTGCCAGCAACCGGGACAGGGTCGACACAGATACGCAGTATTTT	CASNRDRVDTDTQYF
TRBJ2-1	many	.	TRBV7-9	TGTGCCAGCAGCGTAGGAGTGGGGGATGAGCAGTTCTTC	CASSVGVGDEQFF
TRBJ2-7	few	.	TRBV12-3/TRBV12-4	TGTGCCAGCAGCCGCCTGGGGGGTTACTACGAGCAGTACTTC	CASSRLGGYYEQYF
TRBJ1-2	.	.	TRBV10-2	TGCGCCAGCTTTGGCTATGGCTACACCTTC	CASFGYGYTF
TRBJ1-1	few	.	TRBV7-9	TGTGCCAGCAGCCCCTACGCGGAAACTGAAGCTTTCTTT	CASSPYAETEAFF